The T cell receptor (beta chain) under discussion was sequenced for a study of blood T cell repertoires in COVID-19. About the research overall: Sources were T cells, B-cell-depleted T cells, or PBMCs; the material itself was cDNA or gDNA.

The data were produced by immunoSEQ multiplex PCR, yet TCRdb's version contains in-frame clones alone and is incomplete. The table includes 200,000 to 250,000 clones, about 90% detected once. All enrollees were about 18 to 89 years old and from 20 to 30 US areas. Which cohort a participant joined came from the clinical history participants gave. The CDR3 runs to 15 residues. Germline CDR1 reads MNHEY; CDR2 reads SMNVEV (reference sequence). Unmatched junction bases numbered 5, after V lost 5 bases and J lost 5 bases. The chain couples TRBV27 to TRBJ2-2; 10 bases fit TRBD2. Source material: PBMCs or T cells enriched from blood (not recorded which). The clonotype was recovered from a man aged 25-40 years who had recovered from COVID-19. CDR3 amino acids: CASSVLAGSTGELFF. The CDR3 DNA sequence: TGTGCCAGCAGTGTACTAGCGGGATCGACCGGGGAGCTGTTTTTT.